This entry lists 4 T cell receptor beta chains sequenced from one sample in a study of CXCR3-negative and CXCR3-positive naive CD8 T cells. Regarding the study as a whole: More hydrophobic TRB CDR3s were found in CXCR3-positive naive cells than in CXCR3-negative naive cells.

UMI-labeled 5' RACE yielded the TRB cDNA libraries. TCRdb re-called the 5' RACE reads; every CDR3 protein appears as one record, without DNA. Its table records about 89,000 distinct CDR3 sequences. No antigen has been assigned to these receptors. Specimen: naive CXCR3+ CD8+ T cells from blood. Subset meaning: CD45RO-CCR7+CD27+CD95- naive CD8+ T cells expressing CXCR3 (TNR3+). The receptors were gathered from a human donor in good health. Some clones in this sample may be carry-over from other donors' samples.

The chain couples TRBV29-1 to TRBJ2-7; TCRdb reports TRBD1, a call that lacks DNA to check it against. CDR1 is SQVTM and CDR2 is ANQGSEA in the germline V gene. The CDR3 covers 14 residues. CDR3 protein: CSVEDRDNSYEQYF.

V usage is TRBV6-5 and J usage is TRBJ2-1. The germline gives CDR1 MNHEY, CDR2 SVGAGI. The CDR3 loop spans 16 amino acids. This chain's CDR3 is CASSYSTGSSYNEQFF.

The chain has TRBV3-1 and TRBJ2-5; TCRdb indicates TRBD1, and absent DNA this call remains unverified. In germline, CDR1 is LGHDT, CDR2 YNNKEL (reference sequence). The CDR3 is 13 residues long. CDR3 region: CASTDRPFGTQYF.

This chain links TRBV7-7 with TRBJ2-2. The CDR3 spans 15 residues. Germline V lookup: CDR1 SSHAT, CDR2 FNYEAQ (reference sequence). This CDR3 is CASSSSLGYTGELFF.